These T cell receptor beta chains were read from a single sample in a study of blood T cell repertoires in COVID-19. Sequenced by immunoSEQ multiplex PCR; TCRdb stores in-frame clones only, minus some. Of around 79,000 clones in the sample, 88% were seen once. Source material: peripheral blood. These receptors all stem from a human donor in a cohort sampled during active COVID-19. The CDR3 runs from the conserved cysteine through the conserved F or W. Fields, in order: clone size, J gene, V gene, D gene, CDR3 protein, CDR3 DNA. D genes are given only for firm matches. Expanded clones are given a class, and other clones once, few, many or no size at all.

NA | TRBJ2-1 | TRBV10-3 | NA | CAASGRTQGPAEQFF | TGTGCCGCGTCGGGCCGGACGCAGGGCCCTGCTGAGCAGTTCTTC
NA | TRBJ2-7 | TRBV7-9 | NA | CASSLEIVSYEQYF | TGTGCCAGCAGCTTAGAAATAGTCTCCTACGAGCAGTACTTC
NA | TRBJ2-7 | TRBV19 | NA | CASSTGTSQSSYEQYF | TGTGCCAGTAGTACAGGGACTTCCCAGAGCTCCTACGAGCAGTACTTC
few | TRBJ2-2 | TRBV7-7 | TRBD1 | CASSLGTGSGELFF | TGTGCTAGCAGCTTAGGGACAGGGTCCGGGGAGCTGTTTTTT
NA | TRBJ2-3 | TRBV11-1 | NA | CASSSLDSGTYTQYF | TGTGCCAGCAGCTCACTAGACTCCGGGACATATACGCAGTATTTT
NA | TRBJ1-4 | TRBV7-8 | NA | CASSLVTYGYEKLFF | TGTGCCAGCAGCTTAGTAACGTACGGTTACGAAAAACTGTTTTTT
once | TRBJ1-1 | TRBV9 | NA | CASSVLGGGTEAFF | TGTGCCAGCAGCGTTCTGGGAGGAGGGACTGAAGCTTTCTTT
NA | TRBJ2-3 | TRBV6-5 | NA | CASCPGVGADTQYF | TGTGCCAGCTGTCCGGGGGTCGGGGCAGATACGCAGTATTTT
NA | TRBJ2-5 | TRBV11-1 | TRBD2 | CASSSGGGRRETQYF | TGTGCCAGCAGCTCCGGCGGGGGAAGGAGGGAGACCCAGTACTTC
once | TRBJ1-6 | TRBV10-1 | NA | CASSQGSSGNSPLHF | TGCGCCAGCAGCCAAGGGTCTTCGGGGAATTCACCCCTCCACTTT
NA | TRBJ1-2 | TRBV4-1 | NA | CASSQDRIGYTF | TGCGCCAGCAGCCAAGACAGAATCGGCTACACCTTC
NA | TRBJ2-3 | TRBV5-6 | NA | CASSLFGEVLGDTQYF | TGTGCCAGCAGCTTATTCGGGGAAGTATTGGGAGATACGCAGTATTTT
NA | TRBJ1-6 | TRBV5-8 | NA | CASSPVGGSYNSPLHF | TGTGCCAGCAGCCCCGTGGGGGGGTCCTATAATTCACCCCTCCACTTT
few | TRBJ2-7 | TRBV3-1/TRBV3-2 | NA | CASSQGASYEQYF | TGTGCCAGCAGCCAAGGCGCTTCCTACGAGCAGTACTTC
NA | TRBJ1-3 | TRBV19 | TRBD1 | CASSRGQSSGNTIYF | TGTGCCAGTAGTAGGGGACAGAGCTCTGGAAACACCATATATTTT
NA | TRBJ2-1 | TRBV9 | TRBD2 | CASSGTSGNYNEQFF | TGTGCCAGCAGTGGGACTAGCGGGAACTACAATGAGCAGTTCTTC
NA | TRBJ1-5 | TRBV11-2 | TRBD1 | CASSSGQGQPQHF | TGTGCCAGCAGCTCGGGACAGGGGCAGCCCCAGCATTTT
NA | TRBJ1-5 | TRBV3-1/TRBV3-2 | TRBD1 | CASSGTGGEPQHF | TGTGCCAGCAGCGGGACAGGGGGTGAGCCCCAGCATTTT
NA | TRBJ2-7 | TRBV29-1 | NA | CSVIGGLYEQYF | TGCAGCGTGATAGGGGGTTTGTACGAGCAGTACTTC
few | TRBJ1-6 | TRBV4-2 | NA | CASSQGLEGGSPLHF | TGTGCCAGCAGCCAAGGGCTGGAAGGGGGTTCACCCCTCCACTTT
NA | TRBJ2-4 | TRBV3-1/TRBV3-2 | TRBD1 | CASSQAPTGSDIQYF | TGTGCCAGCAGCCAGGCTCCGACAGGGTCTGACATTCAGTACTTC
NA | TRBJ2-1 | TRBV5-5 | TRBD2 | CASSLFAGGSYNEQFF | TGTGCCAGCAGCTTGTTTGCGGGAGGCTCCTACAATGAGCAGTTCTTC
NA | TRBJ1-2 | TRBV7-2 | NA | CASSPGAGYGYTF | TGTGCCAGCAGCCCGGGAGCAGGCTATGGCTACACCTTC
NA | TRBJ2-2 | TRBV15 | TRBD2 | CATSREAGVTGELFF | TGTGCCACCAGCAGAGAAGCGGGGGTCACCGGGGAGCTGTTTTTT
NA | TRBJ2-6 | TRBV5-6 | TRBD1 | CASSLVSDRGPSGANVLTF | TGTGCCAGCAGCTTGGTATCGGACAGGGGGCCCTCTGGGGCCAACGTCCTGACTTTC
NA | TRBJ2-2 | TRBV14 | NA | CASSQLWGEAGELFF | TGTGCCAGCAGCCAACTGTGGGGGGAAGCCGGGGAGCTGTTTTTT
NA | TRBJ2-3 | TRBV27 | NA | CASNPTQYF | TGTGCCAGCAATCCAACGCAGTATTTT
NA | TRBJ2-7 | TRBV2 | NA | CASSARGSYYEQYF | TGTGCCAGCAGTGCTCGAGGGAGTTACTACGAGCAGTACTTC
once | TRBJ2-3 | TRBV7-9 | TRBD1 | CASSPGQGHSTDTQYF | TGTGCCAGCAGCCCGGGACAGGGCCATAGCACAGATACGCAGTATTTT
few | TRBJ2-7 | TRBV5-4 | TRBD1 | CASSLPGQDSYEQYF | TGTGCCAGCAGTCTACCGGGACAGGACTCCTACGAGCAGTACTTC
NA | TRBJ2-7 | TRBV5-1 | NA | CASSLDTNYEQYF | TGCGCCAGCAGCTTGGACACAAACTACGAGCAGTACTTC
NA | TRBJ1-3 | TRBV5-4 | TRBD1 | CASSPSVGQGTGNTIYF | TGTGCCAGCAGTCCGTCGGTGGGACAGGGGACAGGAAACACCATATATTTT
NA | TRBJ1-6 | TRBV28 | NA | CASSVLTGNSPLHF | TGTGCCAGCAGTGTATTGACAGGAAATTCACCCCTCCACTTT
NA | TRBJ1-2 | TRBV11-2 | TRBD1 | CASSFRDRVGYTF | TGTGCCAGCAGCTTCCGGGACAGGGTTGGCTACACCTTC
once | TRBJ1-5 | TRBV4-1 | NA | CASSLWGGSNQPQHF | TGCGCCAGCAGCCTCTGGGGGGGTAGCAATCAGCCCCAGCATTTT
NA | TRBJ2-3 | TRBV11-1 | NA | CASSLVEVQYF | TGTGCCAGCAGCTTAGTCGAGGTGCAGTATTTT
NA | TRBJ2-5 | TRBV19 | NA | CASLGASKETQYF | TGTGCCAGTCTAGGGGCGAGTAAAGAGACCCAGTACTTC
NA | TRBJ2-1 | TRBV9 | NA | CASSVVAGNGVNEQFF | TGTGCCAGCAGCGTAGTGGCAGGGAACGGTGTTAATGAGCAGTTCTTC
NA | TRBJ1-4 | TRBV19 | NA | CASSIQGSNEKLFF | TGTGCCAGTAGTATACAAGGGAGTAATGAAAAACTGTTTTTT
NA | TRBJ1-1 | TRBV7-2 | NA | CASSSTGSLLAFF | TGTGCCAGCAGCTCGACAGGTTCTCTCTTAGCTTTCTTT
NA | TRBJ2-3 | TRBV7-9 | NA | CASSLYGGPTDTQYF | TGTGCCAGCAGCTTATATGGGGGCCCCACAGATACGCAGTATTTT
once | TRBJ2-7 | TRBV27 | TRBD2 | CASSQRVGLVVEQYF | TGTGCCAGCAGCCAACGGGTGGGACTAGTTGTCGAGCAGTACTTC
NA | TRBJ2-7 | TRBV7-2 | TRBD1 | CASSFSRDRAPRTSYEQYF | TGTGCCAGCAGCTTTTCCCGGGACAGGGCGCCCCGGACTTCCTACGAGCAGTACTTC
NA | TRBJ1-1 | TRBV18 | TRBD1 | CASSPDRGYTEAFF | TGTGCCAGCTCACCTGACAGGGGATACACTGAAGCTTTCTTT
NA | TRBJ2-5 | TRBV27 | NA | CASSSKSRGGETQYF | TGTGCCAGCAGTTCAAAGTCGCGGGGAGGAGAGACCCAGTACTTC